Below, 7 T cell receptor beta chains from the same sample are listed, as sequenced in a study of blood T cell repertoires in COVID-19. The protocol was immunoSEQ multiplex PCR, while the TCRdb copy is restricted to in-frame clones and leaves out a portion. Of 15,000 or so clones detected, 70% to 90% appear once; the ten largest clones hold around a sixth. Sequences were obtained from peripheral blood. The receptor set was obtained from a human donor in a cohort sampled during active COVID-19.

The V and J genes are TRBV9 and TRBJ1-3; no clear D gene. The CDR3 runs to 15 residues. The V gene lost 3 bases and the J gene lost 0 bases, with 10 bases spanning the gap. Germline-derived CDR1 and CDR2 are SGDLS and YYNGEE. The CDR3 here is CASSAHTNSGNTIYF. The DNA for the CDR3 is TGTGCCAGCAGCGCCCACACCAACTCTGGAAACACCATATATTTT.

The chain uses TRBV6-6 and TRBJ1-2, with D uncertain. The CDR3 spans 15 residues. The germline V gene has CDR1 MNHNY and CDR2 SVGAGI (reference sequence). V dropped 0 bases and J dropped 8 bases, with 16 bases sitting between them. CDR3 loop: CASSYSPSVTGGYTF. As DNA, the CDR3 is TGTGCCAGCAGTTACTCTCCTAGCGTTACGGGGGGCTACACCTTC.

This clone was counted only a few times. V usage is TRBV2 and J usage is TRBJ1-6; perhaps TRBD1 as D (6 bases). Trimming removed 4 bases at V and 3 bases at J, with 16 bases between. CDR1 SNHLY and CDR2 FYNNEI come from the germline V gene. The CDR3 length is 17 residues. DNA of the CDR3: TGTGCCAGCAGTGTCATCAGGGGCGGTTTCTATAATTCACCCCTCCACTTT. Encoded protein: CASSVIRGGFYNSPLHF.

The chain combines TRBV4-2 with TRBJ2-1; TRBD2 aligns across 7 bases. Germline-derived CDR1 and CDR2 are LGHNA and YNFKEQ. With V trimmed by 0 bases and J by 4 bases, 6 bases remained unmatched. The CDR3 length is 16 residues. CDR3 region: CASSQDGLAEYNEQFF. The CDR3 DNA reads TGTGCCAGCAGCCAAGACGGGCTAGCGGAATACAATGAGCAGTTCTTC.

The chain combines TRBV7-3 with TRBJ1-1, with TRBD1 identical over 8 bases. J gave up 2 bases and V 2 bases, and 4 bases lay outside the gene matches. CDR1 is SGHTA and CDR2 is FQGTGA in the germline V gene. The CDR3 runs to 15 residues. The CDR3 here is CASSLLAGGNTEAFF. CDR3 sequence (DNA): TGTGCCAGCAGCTTACTCGCAGGGGGCAACACTGAAGCTTTCTTT.

V is TRBV27 and J is TRBJ1-1, with D possibly matching TRBD1 (5 bases). The V and J ends lost 8 bases and 5 bases respectively, with 15 bases between them. The CDR3 has 13 amino acids. The germline V gene has CDR1 MNHEY and CDR2 SMNVEV (reference sequence). CDR3 in amino acids: CASQGSAGTEAFF. The CDR3 DNA sequence: TGTGCCAGCCAGGGAAGTGCGGGGACTGAAGCTTTCTTT.

This rearrangement joins TRBV11-1 to TRBJ2-1; tentatively, D is TRBD2 (5 bases). The V gene lost 3 bases and the J gene lost 5 bases, with 11 bases spanning the gap. The CDR3 length is 14 residues. Germline values: CDR1 SGHAT, CDR2 FQDESV (reference sequence). For the CDR3, the DNA is TGTGCCAGCAGCTTCGCCGGGAACCACAATGAGCAGTTCTTC. It codes for CASSFAGNHNEQFF.